This TCR beta chain was identified during a study of graft-versus-host responses after intestinal transplantation. Study-level findings and limits: Early declines in HvG clones that occurred post-transplant were associated with peak circulating GvH clone levels.

CDR1 and CDR2 from the germline V gene are LNHDA and SQIVND (reference sequence). Losses at the gene ends were 6 bases for V and 9 bases for J; bases not matched to a gene: 8. This CDR3 spans 14 amino acids. TCRdb's table, derived via immunoSEQ multiplex PCR, lists solely in-frame clones and lacks some. The profile shows more than 95,000 clones, about 90% of them singletons. Worth noting for this clone: What it recognizes is unknown.

The TCR sequence derives from a human donor who received an intestinal transplant. The rearrangement joins TRBV19 to TRBJ2-1; 10 bases are shared with TRBD2. The sample here was unstimulated CD4+ T cells sorted from spleen or lymph node cells, taken before intestinal transplant. As DNA, the CDR3 is TGTGCCAGTAGCCGTAGCGGGAGGATCAGTGAGCAGTTCTTC. It encodes CASSRSGRISEQFF.